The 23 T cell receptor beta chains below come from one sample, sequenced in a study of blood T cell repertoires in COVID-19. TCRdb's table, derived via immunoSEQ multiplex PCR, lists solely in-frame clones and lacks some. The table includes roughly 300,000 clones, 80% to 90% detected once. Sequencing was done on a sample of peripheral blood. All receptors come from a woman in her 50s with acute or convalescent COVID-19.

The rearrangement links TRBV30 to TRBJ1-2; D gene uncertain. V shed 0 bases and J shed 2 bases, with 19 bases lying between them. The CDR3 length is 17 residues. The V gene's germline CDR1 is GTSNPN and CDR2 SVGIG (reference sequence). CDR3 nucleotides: TGTGCCTGGAGTGTACCGACTGTCGGTGCAGAGAACTATGGCTACACCTTC. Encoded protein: CAWSVPTVGAENYGYTF.

CDR3 coding DNA: TGTGCCAGCAGTTACTCAGAGCTGGGGGGGTATGGCTACACCTTC. This encodes CASSYSELGGYGYTF. The chain carries TRBV6-5 and TRBJ1-2; D possibly corresponds to TRBD1 (5 bases). Trimming removed 0 bases from V and 5 bases from J, with 13 bases in between. This CDR3 has 15 residues. Germline assignment: CDR1 MNHEY and CDR2 SVGAGI.

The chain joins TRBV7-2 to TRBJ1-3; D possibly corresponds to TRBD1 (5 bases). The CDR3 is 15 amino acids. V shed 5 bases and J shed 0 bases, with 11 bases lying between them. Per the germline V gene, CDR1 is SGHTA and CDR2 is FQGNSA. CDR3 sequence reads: CASSPQVISGNTIYF. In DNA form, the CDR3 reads TGTGCCAGCAGCCCACAGGTGATCTCTGGAAACACCATATATTTT.

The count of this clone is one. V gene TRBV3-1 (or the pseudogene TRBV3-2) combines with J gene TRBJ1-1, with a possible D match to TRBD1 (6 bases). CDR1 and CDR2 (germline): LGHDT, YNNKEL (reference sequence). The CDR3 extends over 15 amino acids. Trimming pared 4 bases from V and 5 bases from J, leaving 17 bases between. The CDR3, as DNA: TGTGCCAGCAGCCCGACCACAGGGAGAGGGACTGAAGCTTTCTTT. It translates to CASSPTTGRGTEAFF.

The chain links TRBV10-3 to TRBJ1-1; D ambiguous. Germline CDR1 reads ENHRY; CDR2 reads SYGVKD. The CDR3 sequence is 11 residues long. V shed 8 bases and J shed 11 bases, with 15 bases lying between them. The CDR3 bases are TGTGCCATCGGAAGCGAGGCCGCGGCTTTCTTT. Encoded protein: CAIGSEAAAFF.

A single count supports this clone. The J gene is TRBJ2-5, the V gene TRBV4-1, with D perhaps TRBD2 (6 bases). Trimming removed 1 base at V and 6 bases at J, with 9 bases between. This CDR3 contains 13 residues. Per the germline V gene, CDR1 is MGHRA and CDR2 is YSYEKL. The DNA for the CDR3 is TGCGCCAGCAGCCAAGTCGGAGGGAAGACCCAGTACTTC. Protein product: CASSQVGGKTQYF.

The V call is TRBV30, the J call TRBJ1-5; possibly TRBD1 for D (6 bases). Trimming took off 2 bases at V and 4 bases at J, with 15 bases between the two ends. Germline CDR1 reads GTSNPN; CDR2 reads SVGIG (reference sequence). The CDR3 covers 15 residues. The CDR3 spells CAWSRPGGGNQPQHF. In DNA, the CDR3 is TGTGCCTGGAGTAGGCCGGGGGGCGGTAATCAGCCCCAGCATTTT. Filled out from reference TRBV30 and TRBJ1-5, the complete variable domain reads SQTIHQWPATLVQPVGSPLSLECTVEGTSNPNLYWYRQAAGRGLQLLFYSVGIGQISSEVPQNLSASRPQDRQFILSSKKLLLSDSGFYLCAWSRPGGGNQPQHFGDGTRLSIL.

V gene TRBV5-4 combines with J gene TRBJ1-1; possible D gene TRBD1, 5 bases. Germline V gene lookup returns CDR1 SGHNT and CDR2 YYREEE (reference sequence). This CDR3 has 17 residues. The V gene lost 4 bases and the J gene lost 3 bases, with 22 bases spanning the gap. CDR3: CASSSSGGKGADTEAFF. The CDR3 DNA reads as TGTGCCAGCAGCAGCTCGGGAGGGAAAGGGGCGGACACTGAAGCTTTCTTT.

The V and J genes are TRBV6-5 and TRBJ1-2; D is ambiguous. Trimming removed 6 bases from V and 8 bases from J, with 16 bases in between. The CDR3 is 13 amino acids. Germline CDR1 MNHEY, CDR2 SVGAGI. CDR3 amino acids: CASSLEASVGYTF. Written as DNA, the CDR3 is TGTGCCAGCAGCCTGGAGGCGTCTGTCGGCTACACCTTC.

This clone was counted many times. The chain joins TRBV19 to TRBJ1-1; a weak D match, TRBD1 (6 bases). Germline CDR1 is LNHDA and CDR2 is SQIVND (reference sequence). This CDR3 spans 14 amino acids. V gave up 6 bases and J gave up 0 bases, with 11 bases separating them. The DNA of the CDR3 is TGTGCCAGTAGGTACAGGGCCATGAACACTGAAGCTTTCTTT. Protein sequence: CASRYRAMNTEAFF.

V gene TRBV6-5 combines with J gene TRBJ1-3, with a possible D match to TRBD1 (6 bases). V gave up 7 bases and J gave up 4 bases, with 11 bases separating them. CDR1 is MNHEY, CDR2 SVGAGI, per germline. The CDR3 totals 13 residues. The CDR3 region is CASTSGQGNTIYF. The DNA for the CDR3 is TGTGCCAGCACCTCCGGACAGGGAAACACCATATATTTT.

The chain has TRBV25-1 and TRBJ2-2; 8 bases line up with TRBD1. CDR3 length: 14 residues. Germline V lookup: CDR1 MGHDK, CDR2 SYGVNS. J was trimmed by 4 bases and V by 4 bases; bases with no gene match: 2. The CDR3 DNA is TGTGCCAGCAGTGGTACAGGGGGCACCGGGGAGCTGTTTTTT. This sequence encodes CASSGTGGTGELFF. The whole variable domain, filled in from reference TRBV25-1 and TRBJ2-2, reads EADIYQTPRYLVIGTGKKITLECSQTMGHDKMYWYQQDPGMELHLIHYSYGVNSTEKGDLSSESTVSRIRTEHFPLTLESARPSHTSQYLCASSGTGGTGELFFGEGSRLTVL.

CDR3 region: CASSLLAGGNTGELFF. The CDR3 DNA reads TGTGCCAGCAGCTTATTAGCGGGAGGAAACACCGGGGAGCTGTTTTTT. This chain joins TRBV11-2 and TRBJ2-2; 10 bases line up with TRBD2. The CDR3 has 16 residues. V shed 2 bases and J 2 bases; nucleotides not matched to a gene: 2. Germline V CDR1 and CDR2: SGHAT, FQNNGV.

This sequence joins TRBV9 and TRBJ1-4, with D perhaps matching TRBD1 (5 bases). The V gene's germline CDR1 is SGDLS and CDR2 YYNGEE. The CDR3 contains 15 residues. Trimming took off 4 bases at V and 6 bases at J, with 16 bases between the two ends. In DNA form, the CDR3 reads TGTGCCAGCAGCTCCTGGGGCAGGGCTGATGAAAAACTGTTTTTT. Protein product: CASSSWGRADEKLFF.

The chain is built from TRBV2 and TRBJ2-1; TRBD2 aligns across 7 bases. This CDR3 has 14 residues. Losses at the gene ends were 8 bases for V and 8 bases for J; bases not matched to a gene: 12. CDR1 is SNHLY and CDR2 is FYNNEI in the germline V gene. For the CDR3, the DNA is TGTGCCAGCCGTCGTCAAGCGGCGGGAGATGAGCAGTTCTTC. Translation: CASRRQAAGDEQFF.

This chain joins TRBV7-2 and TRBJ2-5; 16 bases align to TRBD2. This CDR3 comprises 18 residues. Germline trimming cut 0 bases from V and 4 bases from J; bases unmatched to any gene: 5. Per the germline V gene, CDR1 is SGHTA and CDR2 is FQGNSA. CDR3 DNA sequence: TGTGCCAGCAGCTTAGCTGGGACTAGCGGGGGGGCGTTAGAGACCCAGTACTTC. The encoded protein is CASSLAGTSGGALETQYF.

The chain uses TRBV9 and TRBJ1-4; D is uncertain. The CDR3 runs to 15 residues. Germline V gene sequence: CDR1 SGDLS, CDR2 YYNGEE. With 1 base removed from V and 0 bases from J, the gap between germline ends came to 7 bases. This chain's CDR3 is CASSVSGATNEKLFF. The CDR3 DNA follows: TGTGCCAGCAGCGTATCGGGTGCAACTAATGAAAAACTGTTTTTT.

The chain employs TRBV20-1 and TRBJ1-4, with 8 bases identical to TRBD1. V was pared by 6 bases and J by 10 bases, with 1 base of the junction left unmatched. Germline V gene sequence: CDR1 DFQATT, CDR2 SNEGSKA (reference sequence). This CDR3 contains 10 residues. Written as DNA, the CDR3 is TGCAGTGCCCAGGGGGCAAAACTGTTTTTT. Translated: CSAQGAKLFF.

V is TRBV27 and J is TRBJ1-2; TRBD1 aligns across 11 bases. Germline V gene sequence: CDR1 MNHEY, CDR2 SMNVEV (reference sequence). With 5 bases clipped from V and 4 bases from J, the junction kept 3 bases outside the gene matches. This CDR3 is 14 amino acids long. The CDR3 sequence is CASSGTGGFYGYTF. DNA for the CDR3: TGTGCCAGCAGTGGGACAGGGGGATTCTATGGCTACACCTTC.

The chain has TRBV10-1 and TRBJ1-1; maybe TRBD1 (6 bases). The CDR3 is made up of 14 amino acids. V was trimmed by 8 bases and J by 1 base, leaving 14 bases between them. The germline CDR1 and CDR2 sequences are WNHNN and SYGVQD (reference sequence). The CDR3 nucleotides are TGCGCCAGCTACTCGACAGGACCGAACACTGAAGCTTTCTTT. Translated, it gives CASYSTGPNTEAFF.

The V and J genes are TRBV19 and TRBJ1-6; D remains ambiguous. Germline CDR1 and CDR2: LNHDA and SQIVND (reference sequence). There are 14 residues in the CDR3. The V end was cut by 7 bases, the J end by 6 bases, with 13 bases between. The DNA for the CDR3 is TGTGCCAGTAACGAGAGGGTCCTTAATTCACCCCTCCACTTT. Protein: CASNERVLNSPLHF.

CDR3 sequence reads: CSVEDFPNYEQYF. CDR3 in DNA: TGCAGCGTTGAAGATTTTCCCAATTACGAGCAGTACTTC. J is TRBJ2-5 and V is TRBV29-1; D gene uncertain. The J call may be mistaken, given a closer DNA end match to TRBJ2-7. Germline CDR1 and CDR2: SQVTM and ANQGSEA. CDR3 length: 13 residues.

CDR3 DNA: TGTGCCAGCAGTTCCGCGGGACTGATCGAAAAACTGTTTTTT. Its protein is CASSSAGLIEKLFF. This rearrangement joins TRBV28 to TRBJ1-4; D is perhaps TRBD1 (5 bases). CDR3 length: 14 amino acids. Germline CDR1 MDHEN, CDR2 SYDVKM. V was cut by 4 bases and J by 8 bases, with 14 bases left in between.